The entry below describes one TCR beta chain. This receptor's antigen is unknown. No qualities accompany the bases; no much larger clone lies one base away. About 2 micrograms of genomic DNA were extracted from cryopreserved PBMCs for TCR beta library preparation. Longitudinal blood samples from CLL patients on ibrutinib monotherapy underwent high-throughput TCR beta sequencing. The patients were enrolled in a single-center, open-label phase 2 trial of ibrutinib monotherapy. The V and J ends are trimmed by 7 bases and 6 bases, leaving 15 bases between them. Sequences MNHEY (CDR1) and SVGAGI (CDR2) are obtained from the germline V gene. Its CDR3 holds 14 amino acids, cysteine through phenylalanine. Just the 42-base CDR3 DNA is kept, in frame starting at base 1. The sample is drawn from a study of cytotoxic CD8 clonotypes in ibrutinib-treated CLL (dated by TCRdb to the early 2020s). About the full investigation: In this cohort, more than 14 patients were treatment-naive and about a dozen were relapsed/refractory, while roughly 18 had unmutated IGHV. Partial responses were observed in about 24 patients and complete responses in 2; after a median follow-up of around 64 months, remission was maintained in about 15 patients and progression was observed in about twelve. Response samples were taken after a median of approximately a year on treatment, ranging from about 6 to 36 months. Samples averaged approximately 240,000 productive templates and around 91,000 productive rearrangements. Of the 80 to 95 participants in the trial, 26 had longitudinal samples available. Cryopreserved peripheral blood mononuclear cells were collected at three points: before therapy, at response, and at either sustained remission or disease progression. Patients were still on ibrutinib when every remission and progressive disease sample was collected. Here is what the overall study found, with its caveats: Public clonotypes were rare and either shrank or stayed stable during treatment, and the rise in clonality at ibrutinib response reflected expansion of private clonotypes. Sampling times were not matched between sustained-remission and progressing patients, and lymph node repertoires were not studied. An increase in clonality was observed at ibrutinib response, with clonality remaining stable during sustained remission and falling back toward baseline at progression. At baseline, clonality was higher than in age-matched healthy donors and showed a strong correlation with circulating CD8+ T-cell counts.

A MiSeq instrument was used for deep resolution sequencing, which targeted depths ranging from 1 in 1 million up to 1 in 200,000 T cells, with coverage averaging 10x for each clonotype. TCR beta libraries were generated with the immunoSEQ hsTCRB Kit. In the original analysis: The data were analyzed with ImmunoSEQ Analyzer and ImmunoSEQ Data Assistant, and V, D and J gene assignments followed IMGT definitions. Clonality, with values ranging from 0 to 1, was calculated as one minus the normalized Shannon entropy of productive rearrangement frequencies. Public clonotype analysis was restricted to overrepresented clonotypes comprising at least 0.05% of each patient's repertoire. Repertoires from roughly 13 age-matched healthy donors in immuneACCESS were used as clonality controls. In its TCRdb copy, this immuneACCESS table keeps in-frame sequences only and misses some clones. Where compared with another copy, unresolved V genes explain less than half of these, and the others have no known cause. That table supplies the V and J calls and clone size; D and trimming were determined from the DNA. The sample profile shows about 140,000 clones; 80% of them were found once. Less than 9% of the sample is in the top ten clones.

The chain employs TRBV6-5 and TRBJ1-4, with no reliable assignment of the D segment. This sequence originates from a human donor with chronic lymphocytic leukemia. The sample in question was PBMCs, obtained after 36 months of ibrutinib treatment. In nucleotide form, the sequence is TGTGCCAGCACCTACTGGGTCGGGGATGAAAAACTGTTTTTT. It encodes CASTYWVGDEKLFF.